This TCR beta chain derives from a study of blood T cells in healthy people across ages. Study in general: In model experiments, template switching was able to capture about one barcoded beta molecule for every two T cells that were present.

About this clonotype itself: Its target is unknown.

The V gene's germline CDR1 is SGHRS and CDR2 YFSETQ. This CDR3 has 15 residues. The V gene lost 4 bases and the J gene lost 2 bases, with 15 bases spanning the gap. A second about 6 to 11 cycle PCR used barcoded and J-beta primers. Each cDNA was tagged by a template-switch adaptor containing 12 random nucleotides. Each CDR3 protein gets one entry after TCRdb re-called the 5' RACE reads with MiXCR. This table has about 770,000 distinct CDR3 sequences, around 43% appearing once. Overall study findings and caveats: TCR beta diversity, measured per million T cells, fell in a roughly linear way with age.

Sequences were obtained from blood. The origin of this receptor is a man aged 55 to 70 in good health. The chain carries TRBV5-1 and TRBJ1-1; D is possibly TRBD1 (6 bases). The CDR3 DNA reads TGCGCCAGCAGCCCCCGGACAGCCAGAAACACTGAAGCTTTCTTT. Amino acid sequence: CASSPRTARNTEAFF.